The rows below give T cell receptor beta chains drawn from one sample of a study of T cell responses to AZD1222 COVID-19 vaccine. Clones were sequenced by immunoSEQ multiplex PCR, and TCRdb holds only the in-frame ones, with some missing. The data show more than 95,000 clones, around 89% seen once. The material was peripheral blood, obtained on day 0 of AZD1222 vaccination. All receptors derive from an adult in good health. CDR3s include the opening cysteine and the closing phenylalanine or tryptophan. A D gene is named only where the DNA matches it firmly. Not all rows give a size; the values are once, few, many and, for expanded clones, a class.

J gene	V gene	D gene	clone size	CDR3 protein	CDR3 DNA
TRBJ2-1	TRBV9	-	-	CASSVSAYNEQFF	TGTGCCAGCAGCGTGTCAGCCTACAATGAGCAGTTCTTC
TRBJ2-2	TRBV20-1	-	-	CSASGRRGGNTGELFF	TGCAGTGCTAGTGGACGCAGGGGGGGCAACACCGGGGAGCTGTTTTTT
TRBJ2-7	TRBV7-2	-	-	CASSQWGTVDEQYF	TGTGCCAGCAGCCAGTGGGGCACTGTGGACGAGCAGTACTTC
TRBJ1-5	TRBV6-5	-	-	CASSRDGGVSQPQHF	TGTGCCAGCAGTAGGGACGGGGGGGTGAGTCAGCCCCAGCATTTT
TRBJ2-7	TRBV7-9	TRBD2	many	CASSIREANWGEQYF	TGTGCCAGCAGCATTCGGGAGGCCAACTGGGGCGAGCAGTACTTC
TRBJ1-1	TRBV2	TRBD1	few	CASRGQTEAFF	TGTGCCAGCAGGGGACAGACTGAAGCTTTCTTT
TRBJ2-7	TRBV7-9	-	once	CASSSPGTREQYF	TGTGCCAGCAGTTCCCCGGGGACTCGCGAGCAGTACTTC
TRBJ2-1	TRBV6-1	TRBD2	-	CASSEYSGGPYNEQFF	TGTGCCAGCAGTGAATATTCGGGAGGACCCTACAATGAGCAGTTCTTC
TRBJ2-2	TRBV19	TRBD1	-	CASSKDRTGVTGELFF	TGTGCCAGTAGTAAAGACAGGACAGGGGTAACCGGGGAGCTGTTTTTT
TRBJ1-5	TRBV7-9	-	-	CASSEDRYQPQHF	TGTGCCAGCAGCGAAGACCGCTATCAGCCCCAGCATTTT
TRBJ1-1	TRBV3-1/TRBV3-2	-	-	CASSQGAGAEAFF	TGTGCCAGCAGCCAGGGGGCTGGGGCTGAAGCTTTCTTT
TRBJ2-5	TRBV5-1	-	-	CASSRDTSWETQYF	TGCGCCAGCAGCCGGGACACTAGCTGGGAGACCCAGTACTTC
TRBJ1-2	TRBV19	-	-	CASTPTRQHVYGYTF	TGTGCCAGTACCCCCACCCGACAGCACGTTTATGGCTACACCTTC
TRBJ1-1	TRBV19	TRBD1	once	CASSILRDRPRAFF	TGTGCCAGTAGTATCCTCCGGGACAGACCACGCGCTTTCTTT
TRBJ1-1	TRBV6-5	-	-	CASSRQVMNTEAFF	TGTGCCAGCAGCCGACAGGTCATGAACACTGAAGCTTTCTTT
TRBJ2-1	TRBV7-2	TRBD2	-	CASTQRDYLYNEQFF	TGTGCCAGCACCCAGAGGGACTACTTATACAATGAGCAGTTCTTC
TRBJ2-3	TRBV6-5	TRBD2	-	CASSYQRESTDTQYF	TGTGCCAGCAGTTACCAGCGGGAATCTACAGATACGCAGTATTTT
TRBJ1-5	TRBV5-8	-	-	CASSYTSQPQHF	TGTGCCAGCAGTTATACAAGTCAGCCCCAGCATTTT
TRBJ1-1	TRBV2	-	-	CASSEARRAAFF	TGTGCCAGCAGTGAAGCACGCAGGGCCGCTTTCTTT
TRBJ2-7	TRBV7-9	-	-	CASSLDVWVHEQYF	TGTGCCAGCAGCTTAGACGTCTGGGTCCACGAGCAGTACTTC
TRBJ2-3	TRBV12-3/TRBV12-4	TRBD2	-	CASSLGGRDTQYF	TGTGCCAGCAGTTTGGGGGGGAGGGATACGCAGTATTTT
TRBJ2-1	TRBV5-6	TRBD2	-	CASSVGLAGVPEQFF	TGTGCCAGCAGCGTGGGACTAGCGGGAGTCCCTGAGCAGTTCTTC
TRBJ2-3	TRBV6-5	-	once	CASSYTQGWDTDTQYF	TGTGCCAGCAGTTATACACAGGGTTGGGACACAGATACGCAGTATTTT
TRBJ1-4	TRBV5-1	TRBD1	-	CASRPAAGGLEKLFF	TGCGCCAGCCGGCCAGCCGCAGGGGGCTTGGAAAAACTGTTTTTT
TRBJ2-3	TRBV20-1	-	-	CSASKPGPSVGDTQYF	TGCAGTGCTAGTAAACCGGGACCCTCGGTTGGAGATACGCAGTATTTT
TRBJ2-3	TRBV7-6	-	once	CASGGRGVVADTQYF	TGTGCCAGCGGGGGTCGCGGGGTGGTCGCAGATACGCAGTATTTT
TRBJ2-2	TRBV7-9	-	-	CASSGTGGGNTGELFF	TGTGCCAGCAGCGGGACCGGAGGAGGTAACACCGGGGAGCTGTTTTTT
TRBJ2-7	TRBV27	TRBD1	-	CASSRDRDYEQYF	TGTGCCAGCAGCCGGGACAGGGACTACGAGCAGTACTTC
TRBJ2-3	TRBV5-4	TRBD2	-	CASSGGTSSDTQYF	TGTGCCAGCAGCGGCGGGACTAGCTCGGATACGCAGTATTTT
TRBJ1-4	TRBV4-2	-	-	CASSQARGATNEKLFF	TGTGCCAGCAGCCAAGCTAGGGGAGCAACTAATGAAAAACTGTTTTTT
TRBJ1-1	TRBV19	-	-	CASSIVGAGIRSPEAFF	TGTGCCAGTAGTATAGTTGGGGCGGGGATCCGGTCCCCTGAAGCTTTCTTT
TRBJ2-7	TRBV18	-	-	CASSPPTGVPYEQYF	TGTGCCAGCTCTCCACCGACGGGGGTTCCCTACGAGCAGTACTTC